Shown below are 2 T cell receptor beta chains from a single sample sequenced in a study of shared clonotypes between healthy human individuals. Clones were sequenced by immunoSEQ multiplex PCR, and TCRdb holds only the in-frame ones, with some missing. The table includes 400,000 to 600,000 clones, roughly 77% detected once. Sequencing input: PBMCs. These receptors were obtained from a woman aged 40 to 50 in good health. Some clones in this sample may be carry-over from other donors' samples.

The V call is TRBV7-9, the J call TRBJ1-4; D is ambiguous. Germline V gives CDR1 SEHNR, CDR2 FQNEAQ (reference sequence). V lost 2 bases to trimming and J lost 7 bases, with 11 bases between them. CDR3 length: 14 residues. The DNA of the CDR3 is TGTGCCAGCAGCTTATGGGATAGAAGTGAAAAACTGTTTTTT. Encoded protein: CASSLWDRSEKLFF.

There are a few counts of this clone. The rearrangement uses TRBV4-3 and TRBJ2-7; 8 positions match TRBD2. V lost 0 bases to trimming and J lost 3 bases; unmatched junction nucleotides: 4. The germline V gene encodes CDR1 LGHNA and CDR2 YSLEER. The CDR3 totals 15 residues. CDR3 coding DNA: TGCGCCAGCAGCCAAGATAGCGGGGATTACTACGAGCAGTACTTC. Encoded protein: CASSQDSGDYYEQYF.